This TCR beta chain was documented in a study of OX40 agonist ivuxolimab in advanced cancers. V shed 0 bases and J shed 6 bases, with 12 bases lying between them. CDR1 and CDR2 from the germline V gene are ENHRY and SYGVKD. The CDR3 runs 14 residues. TCRdb's table, derived via immunoSEQ multiplex PCR, lists solely in-frame clones and lacks some. The table has 75,000 to 90,000 clones, 75% to 90% seen once. The input for sequencing was CD4+ or CD8+ T cells sorted from blood, taken in a trial of the OX40 agonist ivuxolimab. The chain links TRBV10-3 to TRBJ2-7; D assignment may be TRBD1 or TRBD2 (5 bases each). The sequence was obtained from an adult with an advanced solid tumor such as melanoma, head and neck, liver or kidney cancer. The CDR3 DNA is TGTGCCATCAGTGAGTCGACCTCGGGACGCGAGCAGTACTTC. It codes for CAISESTSGREQYF.